The 6 T cell receptor beta chains presented below share a single source sample, sequenced in a study of CXCR3-negative and CXCR3-positive naive CD8 T cells. Study-wide results and limits: More hydrophobic TRB CDR3s were found in CXCR3-positive naive cells than in CXCR3-negative naive cells.

Researchers prepared the TRB cDNA libraries using 5' RACE with UMI labels. Following a re-call of the 5' RACE reads, TCRdb has one entry per CDR3 protein and lacks DNA. Here the sample table reports 6,400 or so distinct CDR3 sequences. Which antigens these TCRs recognize remains unknown. Material for sequencing was naive CXCR3+ CD8+ T cells from blood. The sample's subset: CD45RO-CCR7+CD27+CD95- naive CD8+ T cells expressing CXCR3 (TNR3+). These receptors originate from a human donor in good health. Some clones in this sample may be carry-over from other donors' samples.

This clonotype is medium-sized by frequency. CDR3 amino acids: CASRLGTDLRSQETQYF. V and J are TRBV6-1 and TRBJ2-5; there is no DNA to check the TCRdb D call of TRBD1. CDR1 is MNHNS and CDR2 is SASEGT in the germline V gene. The CDR3 is made up of 17 amino acids.

This sequence joins TRBV29-1 and TRBJ1-2; TCRdb designates TRBD1, a call that cannot be tested without DNA. Germline values: CDR1 SQVTM, CDR2 ANQGSEA. This CDR3 has 13 amino acids. This CDR3 is CSVMRTGNYGYTF.

The chain couples TRBV7-6 to TRBJ2-7; TCRdb gives TRBD2 as the D gene, but with no DNA this cannot be confirmed. This CDR3 has 17 amino acids. Germline assignment: CDR1 SGHVS and CDR2 FNYEAQ. CDR3 amino acids: CASSSRTGTSSSYEQYF.

This clonotype is medium-sized by frequency. The rearrangement joins TRBV12-3 or TRBV12-4 to TRBJ2-1; TCRdb names TRBD1, which stays unverified in the absence of DNA. The CDR3 consists of 14 residues. The CDR3 loop reads CASSFRPQGNEQFF.

The rearrangement uses TRBV4-2 and TRBJ2-1; the TCRdb call, TRBD1, lacks DNA for checking. Germline V gene sequence: CDR1 LGHNA, CDR2 YNFKEQ. The CDR3 covers 16 residues. CDR3 region: CASSQERGDSYNEQFF.

The genes are TRBV21-1 and TRBJ2-7; absent DNA, TCRdb's TRBD2 call cannot be checked. TRBV21-1 is a documented pseudogene. The CDR3 loop spans 19 amino acids. The CDR3: CASSAYGTSGDHRYYEQYF.